This T cell receptor beta chain was sequenced during a study of blood T cell repertoires in COVID-19. Overall study: The study counted Cohort 3 donors as recovered given two negative PCRs, clearance, or symptom resolution.

In the source study's methods: Reference gene primers were amplified, and this amplification served to estimate nucleated cell counts. The repertoire was sequenced with immunoSEQ multiplex PCR; TCRdb's copy has only in-frame clones and lacks some. D and trimming were read from the DNA, whereas the V and J calls and clone size are those reported in that table. This sample has about 360,000 clones; around 87% occur once, and the top ten carry 1.5% to 2%. This CDR3 region has 17 residues. Germline lookup yields CDR1 MDHEN and CDR2 SYDVKM. Trimming at V came to 7 bases and at J to 4 bases, leaving 15 bases not matched to a gene. Cohorts were determined from participant-reported clinical history.

This chain connects TRBV28 to TRBJ1-4; 7 positions match TRBD1. The sample comprised PBMCs or T cells enriched from blood (not recorded which). The source is a man in his forties in a cohort exposed to, infected with or recovered from COVID-19 (not recorded which). In nucleotides, the CDR3 is TGTGCCAGCACTCCGGCGCCGGGACAGACTCTTAATGAAAAACTGTTTTTT. Translated: CASTPAPGQTLNEKLFF.